This TCR beta chain was identified during a study of shared clonotypes between healthy human individuals. CD45RO-negative cells were positively selected for CCR7, leaving out terminally differentiated effector memory CD45RA+ cells. The CDR3 extends over 16 amino acids. Germline-derived CDR1 and CDR2 are SGHAT and FQNNGV. Losses at the gene ends were 3 bases for V and 5 bases for J; bases not matched to a gene: 5. Profiling relied on immunoSEQ multiplex PCR, and the TCRdb table lists in-frame clones only, not all of them. The sample consists of about 2 million clones, over 85% of them appearing once. J is TRBJ1-6 and V is TRBV11-2; 9 positions match TRBD1. This receptor was obtained from a man between 18 and 29 years old in good health. The sequenced sample consisted of naive CD8+ T cells sorted from blood. For the CDR3, the DNA is TGTGCCAGCAGCTTTTGGGACAGGGATGATAATTCACCCCTCCACTTT. This encodes CASSFWDRDDNSPLHF.